The TCR beta chain described here comes from a study of T cells in Graves' hyperthyroidism and ophthalmopathy. CDR1 and CDR2 (germline): SQVTM, ANQGSEA. This CDR3 contains 13 residues. The ends lost 3 bases at V and 2 bases at J; junction bases unmatched: 2. TCR beta CDR3 sequences were amplified from RNA transcripts. TCR CDR3 regions were first amplified by RT-PCR with HTBI primers. TCRdb itself ran the multiplex PCR reads through MiXCR, one entry per CDR3 protein. The sample lists under 550,000 distinct CDR3 sequences, about 20% occurring once. Specimen: blood. This chain joins TRBV29-1 and TRBJ2-3, with 7 bases identical to TRBD1. The sequence came from a man between 40 and 49 years old with Graves' ophthalmopathy. CDR3 region: CSVEGQNTDTQYF. The CDR3 DNA follows: TGCAGCGTTGAGGGACAGAACACAGATACGCAGTATTTT.